Below, 5 T cell receptor beta chains from the same sample are listed, as sequenced in a study of T-cell memory formation after mild COVID-19. Via MiXCR, TCRdb re-called the 5' RACE reads, giving one row per CDR3 protein. The sample lists 200,000 or so distinct CDR3 sequences; approximately 16% were seen once. The sequenced sample was PBMCs or a T cell subset sorted from them (not recorded which). Every receptor here comes from an adult woman who had mild COVID-19 (a few samples of this study predate the infection). Cell type and time point are not known.

The sample holds a few counts of this clonotype. The chain employs TRBV4-1 and TRBJ2-2; the D gene is possibly TRBD2 (5 bases). Trimming took 6 bases from V and 9 from J, leaving 20 bases between them. The CDR3 contains 15 residues. Germline CDR1 reads MGHRA; CDR2 reads YSYEKL. The CDR3 spells CASRAGTFEGRELFF. The CDR3 bases are TGCGCCAGCAGGGCGGGCACATTCGAGGGCCGGGAGCTGTTTTTT.

This clonotype came up a few times. V is TRBV28 and J is TRBJ2-7, with 10 bases lining up with TRBD1. The ends lost 4 bases at V and 6 bases at J; junction bases unmatched: 9. Germline loops: CDR1 MDHEN, CDR2 SYDVKM. The CDR3 is 15 residues long. CDR3 nucleotide sequence: TGTGCCAGCAGTTCCTCCGGGACAGGGGCCTGCGAGCAGTACTTC. Protein product: CASSSSGTGACEQYF. The variable domain in full, with the rest retrieved from reference TRBV28 and TRBJ2-7, is DVKVTQSSRYLVKRTGEKVFLECVQDMDHENMFWYRQDPGLGLRLIYFSYDVKMKEKGDIPEGYSVSREKKERFSLILESASTNQTSMYLCASSSSGTGACEQYFGPGTRLTVT.

The rearrangement uses TRBV7-2 and TRBJ2-7; a weak D match, TRBD2 (6 bases). Germline assignment: CDR1 SGHTA and CDR2 FQGNSA. This CDR3 spans 14 amino acids. V gave up 1 base and J gave up 2 bases, with 9 bases separating them. CDR3 protein: CASSLDPGAYEQYF. The CDR3 DNA reads as TGTGCCAGCAGCTTAGATCCGGGGGCCTACGAGCAGTACTTC.

There are a few counts of this clonotype. The rearrangement links TRBV5-1 to TRBJ2-7; 7 positions agree with TRBD2. V lost 3 bases to trimming and J lost 7 bases; unmatched junction nucleotides: 7. The CDR3 contains 13 residues. Looked up from germline, CDR1 is SGHRS and CDR2 is YFSETQ. The CDR3 loop reads CASSSGLVGEQYF. The CDR3 nucleotides are TGCGCCAGCAGCTCCGGACTAGTCGGGGAGCAGTACTTC.

The rearrangement links TRBV12-3 or TRBV12-4 to TRBJ1-2, with D possibly matching TRBD1 (5 bases). The CDR3 has 14 residues. The V end was cut by 5 bases, the J end by 5 bases, with 15 bases between. The CDR3 is CASSPTQGRYGYTF. The CDR3 DNA reads TGTGCCAGCAGTCCAACCCAGGGAAGATATGGCTACACCTTC.